Following are 30 T cell receptor beta chains from one sample sequenced in a study of T cells in Graves' hyperthyroidism and ophthalmopathy (dated by TCRdb to 2018 to 2020). The library was generated by multiplex PCR. TCRdb names Illumina HiSeq 2000 as the instrument used. Amplification of TCR beta CDR3 regions was carried out from RNA transcripts. For the first round of RT-PCR on the TCR CDR3, the HTBI primer set was used together with the Qiagen OneStep RT-PCR kit. TCRdb trimmed the raw reads at Q25, called clones with MiXCR and kept productive beta chains. For every CDR3 protein sequence, its rows merge into one entry that carries the most common genes and DNA. The sample contains some 570,000 distinct CDR3 sequences, 14% of them found a single time. The ten largest clones represent less than 9% of the sample. The sequencing input was blood. The source is a woman aged 18-30 years with Graves' ophthalmopathy.

This clonotype turned up a few times. The chain couples TRBV11-1 to TRBJ1-1; unclear D gene. Per the germline V gene, CDR1 is SGHAT and CDR2 is FQDESV (reference sequence). The V and J ends lost 3 bases and 7 bases respectively, with 9 bases between them. The CDR3 has 12 residues. The CDR3, as DNA: TGTGCCAGCAGCTTGAGGACGGTTGAAGCTTTCTTT. Residues: CASSLRTVEAFF.

This clonotype has a count of ten or more. The chain carries TRBV20-1 and TRBJ2-7; possible D gene TRBD1, 6 bases. Germline V CDR1 and CDR2: DFQATT, SNEGSKA (reference sequence). V lost 1 base and J 2 bases, leaving 6 bases between the germline ends. This CDR3 has 12 residues. The CDR3 DNA follows: TGCAGTGCTAGAGGACAGGCCTACGAGCAGTACTTC. Amino acid sequence: CSARGQAYEQYF.

On this clonotype: The CDR3 carries no conserved terminal phenylalanine or tryptophan, so it likely arises from a read error. In nucleotides, the CDR3 is TGTGTCTGCAACCCGGGACAGGGTAGTCACACTGAAGCTTTCTCT. Protein sequence: CVCNPGQGSHTEAFS. The chain has TRBV30 and TRBJ1-1; TRBD1 agrees at 9 bases. Germline values: CDR1 GTSNPN, CDR2 SVGIG (reference sequence). The CDR3 is made up of 15 amino acids.

This clonotype occurred a few times. The J gene is TRBJ2-7, the V gene TRBV9; D might be TRBD1 (6 bases). Germline V gives CDR1 SGDLS, CDR2 YYNGEE. The CDR3 has 14 amino acids. Trimming shortened V by 0 bases and J by 5 bases, and 12 bases separated the two germline ends. CDR3 in DNA: TGTGCCAGCAGCGTAGCGCAGGGGCAAAACGAGCAGTACTTC. It codes for CASSVAQGQNEQYF.

This clonotype turned up a few times. The chain combines TRBV27 with TRBJ2-3; 9 bases fit TRBD1. The length of the CDR3 is 12 residues. Germline assignment: CDR1 MNHEY and CDR2 SMNVEV (reference sequence). V trimming: 5 bases; J trimming: 11 bases; junction bases outside the gene matches: 5. The DNA of the CDR3 is TGTGCCAGCAGTCCACCGGGACAGGGGCAGTATTTT. It codes for CASSPPGQGQYF.

This clonotype occurred many times. The J gene is TRBJ1-2, the V gene TRBV30; D is unclear. V was trimmed by 2 bases and J by 3 bases, leaving 7 bases between them. CDR1 and CDR2 (germline): GTSNPN, SVGIG (reference sequence). This CDR3 is built from 12 residues. For the CDR3, the DNA is TGTGCCTGGAGTAGGTCGGACTATGGCTACACCTTC. This sequence encodes CAWSRSDYGYTF.

This clonotype was observed many times. The chain employs TRBV28 and TRBJ1-4; D ambiguous. The CDR3 loop spans 12 amino acids. V lost 6 bases to trimming and J lost 2 bases, with 4 bases between them. CDR1 and CDR2 (germline): MDHEN, SYDVKM. CDR3 in DNA: TGTGCCAGCAGGGGTACTAATGAAAAACTGTTTTTT. This translates into CASRGTNEKLFF.

This clonotype was detected ten times or more. The rearrangement joins TRBV6-1 to TRBJ2-7; D might be TRBD1 (5 bases). The CDR3 has 14 residues. CDR1 and CDR2 (germline): MNHNS, SASEGT. Trimming shortened V by 1 base and J by 2 bases, and 9 bases separated the two germline ends. CDR3 bases: TGTGCCAGCAGTGAAGGGGGCAGAGCCTACGAGCAGTACTTC. This translates into CASSEGGRAYEQYF.

This clonotype came up many times. The chain recombines TRBV7-2 with TRBJ2-7; 10 bases map to TRBD2. This CDR3 is 16 amino acids long. Germline V gives CDR1 SGHTA, CDR2 FQGNSA. V shed 1 base, J shed 0 bases, and the junction held 3 bases outside the gene matches. As DNA, the CDR3 is TGTGCCAGCAGCTTAGTAGCTAGCGGGGGCTCCTACGAGCAGTACTTC. Translation gives CASSLVASGGSYEQYF.

This clonotype occurred once. V and J are TRBV16 and TRBJ2-6, with D maybe TRBD2 (5 bases). Looked up from germline, CDR1 is KGHSY and CDR2 is FQNENV. Trimming pared 3 bases from V and 3 bases from J, leaving 9 bases between. The CDR3 consists of 15 residues. The CDR3 loop reads CASSQPGNGANVLTF. The DNA for the CDR3 is TGTGCCAGCAGCCAGCCGGGAAATGGGGCCAACGTCCTGACTTTC.

This clonotype was seen a handful of times. The chain uses TRBV19 and TRBJ2-1; 8 bases fit TRBD2. V gave up 8 bases and J gave up 0 bases; unmatched junction bases: 6. The CDR3 runs to 15 residues. Germline CDR1 is LNHDA and CDR2 is SQIVND (reference sequence). Written as DNA, the CDR3 is TGTGCCAGTGCTCGCAGCGGGAGCTCCTACAATGAGCAGTTCTTC. Translating it yields CASARSGSSYNEQFF.

This clonotype was recorded many times. This chain joins TRBV30 and TRBJ2-5; possible D gene TRBD2, 5 bases. With 1 base removed from V and 1 base from J, the gap between germline ends came to 10 bases. Germline lookup yields CDR1 GTSNPN and CDR2 SVGIG (reference sequence). The CDR3 loop spans 14 amino acids. The CDR3 region is CAWSEDGLQETQYF. As DNA, the CDR3 is TGTGCCTGGAGTGAGGATGGACTCCAAGAGACCCAGTACTTC.

The table lists this clonotype with many counts. The J gene is TRBJ1-2, the V gene TRBV12-3 or TRBV12-4; TRBD1 matches at 7 bases. There are 15 residues in the CDR3. V shed 6 bases and J 4 bases; nucleotides not matched to a gene: 11. The CDR3 reads CASSPNPTGVYGYTF. The CDR3 region has the DNA TGTGCCAGCAGCCCCAACCCTACAGGGGTCTATGGCTACACCTTC.

This clonotype occurred many times. The V gene is TRBV6-1, the J gene TRBJ1-5, with TRBD1 identical over 10 bases. The CDR3 consists of 14 residues. Losses at the gene ends were 4 bases for V and 4 bases for J; bases not matched to a gene: 1. Germline V CDR1 and CDR2: MNHNS, SASEGT. In nucleotides, the CDR3 is TGTGCCAGCAGTGGACAGGGGGCGAATCAGCCCCAGCATTTT. Translated: CASSGQGANQPQHF.

This clonotype was seen repeatedly, ten times or more. V is TRBV11-2 and J is TRBJ2-3; D is possibly TRBD1 (5 bases). Trimming removed 5 bases from V and 1 base from J, with 7 bases in between. This CDR3 has 13 amino acids. Germline CDR1 SGHAT, CDR2 FQNNGV. CDR3 protein: CASSPTGTDTQYF. CDR3 sequence (DNA): TGTGCCAGCAGCCCGACAGGCACAGATACGCAGTATTTT.

This clonotype occurred a few times. V is TRBV7-9 and J is TRBJ2-4; possibly TRBD1 or TRBD2 for D (6 bases each). The CDR3 runs 16 residues. V shed 3 bases and J shed 3 bases, with 15 bases lying between them. Germline assignment: CDR1 SEHNR and CDR2 FQNEAQ (reference sequence). CDR3 residues: CASSLGGPLDKNIQYF. The CDR3 bases are TGTGCCAGCAGCTTGGGGGGCCCCCTAGACAAAAACATTCAGTACTTC.

This clonotype was detected many times. V is TRBV29-1 and J is TRBJ2-3; D call uncertain. The CDR3 contains 14 residues. In germline, CDR1 is SQVTM, CDR2 ANQGSEA. Trimming took 4 bases from V and 0 from J, leaving 11 bases between them. The CDR3 region has the DNA TGCAGCGTTGGGACGGTCTTTAGCACAGATACGCAGTATTTT. It specifies CSVGTVFSTDTQYF.

This clonotype was seen a handful of times. The CDR3 DNA follows: TGTGCCAGCAGGAACGATCAGGGGGCCTACGAGCAGTACTTC. It codes for CASRNDQGAYEQYF. V and J are TRBV4-2 and TRBJ2-7, with 7 bases aligning to TRBD1. Per the germline V gene, CDR1 is LGHNA and CDR2 is YNFKEQ. V dropped 6 bases and J dropped 2; count of bases not matched to a gene: 7. CDR3 length: 14 residues.

This clonotype showed up many times. The chain carries TRBV7-3 and TRBJ2-5; TRBD1 might be the D (6 bases). Germline-derived CDR1 and CDR2 are SGHTA and FQGTGA. CDR3 size: 15 residues. V was trimmed by 5 bases and J by 1 base, leaving 14 bases between them. For the CDR3, the DNA is TGTGCCAGCAGCCCTGGGGGCAGGCCCCAAGAGACCCAGTACTTC. Protein sequence: CASSPGGRPQETQYF.

The gene calls are TRBV28 and TRBJ1-2; a weak D match, TRBD1 (5 bases). Germline V gene lookup returns CDR1 MDHEN and CDR2 SYDVKM. Deletions cut 6 bases from V and 2 bases from J, with 13 bases between. The CDR3 runs 14 residues. The CDR3 DNA follows: TGTGCCAGCAGCCCCGACAGACAAAACTATGGCTACACCTTC. The encoded protein is CASSPDRQNYGYTF.

The chain joins TRBV12-3 or TRBV12-4 to TRBJ2-4; D is ambiguous. The CDR3 contains 16 residues. Trimming removed 5 bases from V and 1 base from J, with 15 bases in between. CDR3 sequence: CASSELRLRAKNIQYF. CDR3 nucleotides: TGTGCCAGCAGTGAGTTGAGACTGAGGGCCAAAAACATTCAGTACTTC.

The V gene is TRBV19, the J gene TRBJ2-7; 7 nucleotides agree with TRBD2. The CDR3 is 14 residues long. J was trimmed by 4 bases and V by 5 bases; bases with no gene match: 8. Germline V gives CDR1 LNHDA, CDR2 SQIVND (reference sequence). The CDR3 DNA reads TGTGCCAGTAGTGGCAGCGGGACCTCTTACGAGCAGTACTTC. Translating it yields CASSGSGTSYEQYF.

This clonotype was detected only a few times. The CDR3 DNA sequence: TGCGCCAGCAGCCGGGACGGTGAAGCTTTCTTT. Protein product: CASSRDGEAFF. The V call is TRBV4-1, the J call TRBJ1-1; perhaps TRBD1 as D (5 bases). Between the trimmed V and J ends, which lost 4 bases and 7 bases, there was a span of 7 bases. Germline loops: CDR1 MGHRA, CDR2 YSYEKL. The CDR3 runs to 11 residues.

Many counts were recorded for this clonotype. The chain employs TRBV12-3 or TRBV12-4 and TRBJ1-2; unclear D gene. V lost 3 bases and J 8 bases, leaving 13 bases between the germline ends. This CDR3 is 13 amino acids long. The CDR3 nucleotides read TGTGCCAGCAGTTTCGCCTCTTTATGGGGCTACACCTTC. This gives the protein CASSFASLWGYTF.

The chain links TRBV9 to TRBJ2-1; TRBD1 matches 7 bases. This CDR3 comprises 15 residues. Trimming took 0 bases from V and 8 from J; bases not matched to a gene: 8. Germline assignment: CDR1 SGDLS and CDR2 YYNGEE. The CDR3 DNA follows: TGTGCCAGCAGCGTAGCTATCGGCAGGGGGTATGAGCAGTTCTTC. It yields the protein CASSVAIGRGYEQFF.

To note about this clonotype: This may arise from a read error, as a much more abundant clone is one base away. The rearrangement uses TRBV7-2 and TRBJ2-1; possible D gene TRBD1, 6 bases. Trimming took off 3 bases at V and 4 bases at J, with 13 bases between the two ends. Germline CDR1 SGHTA, CDR2 FQGNSA. The CDR3 runs 15 residues. DNA for the CDR3: TGTGCCAGCAGCTTTCGGGCAGGGGTATACAATGAGCAGTTCTTC. The encoded protein is CASSFRAGVYNEQFF.

This clonotype has ten or more counts. V usage is TRBV7-8 and J usage is TRBJ1-3; no clear D. The CDR3 is made up of 16 amino acids. CDR1 and CDR2 (germline): SGHVS, FQNEAQ. V was cut by 5 bases and J by 2 bases, with 16 bases left in between. CDR3 loop: CASSPREGRAGNTIYF. Here the CDR3 DNA reads TGTGCCAGCAGCCCCCGGGAGGGTAGGGCTGGAAACACCATATATTTT. The variable domain in full, with the rest retrieved from reference TRBV7-8 and TRBJ1-3, is GAGVSQSPRYKVAKRGQDVALRCDPISGHVSLFWYQQALGQGPEFLTYFQNEAQLDKSGLPSDRFFAERPEGSVSTLKIQRTQQEDSAVYLCASSPREGRAGNTIYFGEGSWLTVV.

This clonotype showed up many times. This chain uses TRBV5-5 with TRBJ1-5, with TRBD1 matching 8 bases. V shed 0 bases and J 7 bases; nucleotides not matched to a gene: 9. The CDR3 totals 16 residues. In germline, CDR1 is SGHKS, CDR2 YYEKEE (reference sequence). The CDR3 DNA reads as TGTGCCAGCAGCTTGGGTGCGACAGGGGACCTCCAGCCCCAGCATTTT. Translated: CASSLGATGDLQPQHF. The full variable domain, its missing parts supplied by reference TRBV5-5 and TRBJ1-5, is DAGVTQSPTHLIKTRGQQVTLRCSPISGHKSVSWYQQVLGQGPQFIFQYYEKEERGRGNFPDRFSARQFPNYSSELNVNALLLGDSALYLCASSLGATGDLQPQHFGDGTRLSIL.

This clonotype was recorded a few times. V usage is TRBV19 and J usage is TRBJ2-4; 7 bases map to TRBD2. The ends lost 3 bases at V and 1 base at J; junction bases unmatched: 12. This CDR3 comprises 18 residues. Germline V CDR1 and CDR2: LNHDA, SQIVND (reference sequence). CDR3 residues: CASSISQIAGSAKNIQYF. The CDR3 nucleotides are TGTGCCAGTAGTATTTCTCAAATAGCGGGTTCGGCCAAAAACATTCAGTACTTC. The complete variable domain, with remaining parts taken from reference TRBV19 and TRBJ2-4, reads DGGITQSPKYLFRKEGQNVTLSCEQNLNHDAMYWYRQDPGQGLRLIYYSQIVNDFQKGDIAEGYSVSREKKESFPLTVTSAQKNPTAFYLCASSISQIAGSAKNIQYFGAGTRLSVL.

V and J are TRBV10-3 and TRBJ2-2; 11 nucleotides line up with TRBD2. The trim removed 10 bases at V and 1 base at J, leaving 5 bases unmatched. Germline V CDR1 and CDR2: ENHRY, SYGVKD. The CDR3 has 15 amino acids. The CDR3, as DNA: TGTGCCAGCTGGACTAGCGGGCAGAACACCGGGGAGCTGTTTTTT. This codes for CASWTSGQNTGELFF.